This TCR beta chain was sequenced for a study of T cells in Graves' hyperthyroidism and ophthalmopathy. Findings of the study overall: Researchers report that a 13 V-J model separated ophthalmopathy from stable hyperthyroidism. Most clonotypes expanded in thyroid above 0.001 were likewise present in blood.

Stable Graves' hyperthyroidism denoted no ophthalmopathy progression over 18 months. The study based diagnoses on clinical symptoms, serum thyroxine and TRAb, thyroid ultrasound and orbital computed tomography. Notes on this clonotype: The antigen remains undetermined.

It was RNA transcripts that yielded the amplified TCR beta CDR3 regions. Researchers ran a first-round RT-PCR on the TCR CDR3 using the HTBI primer set. MiXCR was run by TCRdb on the multiplex PCR reads, yielding one entry per CDR3 protein. The data show some 500,000 distinct CDR3 sequences, approximately 14% seen once. V was cut by 4 bases and J by 6 bases, with 13 bases left in between. Germline loops: CDR1 SGHRS, CDR2 YFSETQ. The CDR3 length is 14 residues. This TCR was sampled from a young woman with Graves' hyperthyroidism. V and J are TRBV5-1 and TRBJ2-2; D not certain. Sequenced: blood. The CDR3 loop reads CASSVLRTPGELFF. CDR3 nucleotide sequence: TGCGCCAGCAGCGTGCTAAGAACGCCCGGGGAGCTGTTTTTT.